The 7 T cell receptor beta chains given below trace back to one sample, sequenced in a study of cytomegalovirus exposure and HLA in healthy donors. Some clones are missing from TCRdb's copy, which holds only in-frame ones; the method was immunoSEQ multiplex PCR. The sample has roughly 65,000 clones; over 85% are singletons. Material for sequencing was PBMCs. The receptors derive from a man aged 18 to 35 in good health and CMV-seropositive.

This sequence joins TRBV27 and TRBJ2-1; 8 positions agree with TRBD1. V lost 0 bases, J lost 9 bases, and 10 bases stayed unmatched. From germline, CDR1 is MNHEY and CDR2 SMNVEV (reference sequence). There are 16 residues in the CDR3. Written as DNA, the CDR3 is TGTGCCAGCAGTTTATCACGGACAGGGAAGAGAAGTGAGCAGTTCTTC. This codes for CASSLSRTGKRSEQFF.

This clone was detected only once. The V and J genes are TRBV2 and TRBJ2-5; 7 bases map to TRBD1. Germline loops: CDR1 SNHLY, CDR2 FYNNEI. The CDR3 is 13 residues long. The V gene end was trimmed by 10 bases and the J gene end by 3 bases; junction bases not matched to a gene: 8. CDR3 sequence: CATHRQGKETQYF. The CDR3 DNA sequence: TGTGCCACCCACCGACAGGGAAAAGAGACCCAGTACTTC.

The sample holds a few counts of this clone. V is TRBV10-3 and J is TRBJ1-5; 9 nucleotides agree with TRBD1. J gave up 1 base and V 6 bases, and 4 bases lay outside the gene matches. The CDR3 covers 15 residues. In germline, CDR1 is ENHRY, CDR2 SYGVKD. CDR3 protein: CAIRGGQGSNQPQHF. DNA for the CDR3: TGTGCCATCAGGGGGGGACAGGGAAGCAATCAGCCCCAGCATTTT.

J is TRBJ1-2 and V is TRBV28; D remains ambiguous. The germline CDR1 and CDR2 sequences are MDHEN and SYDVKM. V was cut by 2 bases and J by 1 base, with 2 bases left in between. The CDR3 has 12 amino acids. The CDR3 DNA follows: TGTGCCAGCAGTTTACTTAACTATGGCTACACCTTC. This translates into CASSLLNYGYTF.

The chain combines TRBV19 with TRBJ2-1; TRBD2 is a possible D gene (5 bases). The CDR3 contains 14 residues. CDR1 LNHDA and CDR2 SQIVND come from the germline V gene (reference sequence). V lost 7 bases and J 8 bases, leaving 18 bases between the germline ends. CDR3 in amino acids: CASTETGFGYEQFF. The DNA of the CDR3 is TGTGCCAGTACAGAGACGGGATTCGGGTATGAGCAGTTCTTC.

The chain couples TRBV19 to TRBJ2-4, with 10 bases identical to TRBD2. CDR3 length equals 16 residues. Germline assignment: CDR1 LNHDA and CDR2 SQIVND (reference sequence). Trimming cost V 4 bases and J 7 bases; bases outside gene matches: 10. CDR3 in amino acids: CASSTIAGGLGNIQYF. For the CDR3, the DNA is TGTGCCAGTAGTACGATAGCGGGGGGTCTCGGGAACATTCAGTACTTC.

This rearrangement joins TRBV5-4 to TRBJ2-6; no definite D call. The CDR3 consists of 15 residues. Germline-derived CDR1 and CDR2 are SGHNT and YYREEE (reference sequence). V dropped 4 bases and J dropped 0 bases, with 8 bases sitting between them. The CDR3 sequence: CASSKRDSGANVLTF. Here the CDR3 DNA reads TGTGCCAGCAGCAAAAGAGACTCTGGGGCCAACGTCCTGACTTTC.